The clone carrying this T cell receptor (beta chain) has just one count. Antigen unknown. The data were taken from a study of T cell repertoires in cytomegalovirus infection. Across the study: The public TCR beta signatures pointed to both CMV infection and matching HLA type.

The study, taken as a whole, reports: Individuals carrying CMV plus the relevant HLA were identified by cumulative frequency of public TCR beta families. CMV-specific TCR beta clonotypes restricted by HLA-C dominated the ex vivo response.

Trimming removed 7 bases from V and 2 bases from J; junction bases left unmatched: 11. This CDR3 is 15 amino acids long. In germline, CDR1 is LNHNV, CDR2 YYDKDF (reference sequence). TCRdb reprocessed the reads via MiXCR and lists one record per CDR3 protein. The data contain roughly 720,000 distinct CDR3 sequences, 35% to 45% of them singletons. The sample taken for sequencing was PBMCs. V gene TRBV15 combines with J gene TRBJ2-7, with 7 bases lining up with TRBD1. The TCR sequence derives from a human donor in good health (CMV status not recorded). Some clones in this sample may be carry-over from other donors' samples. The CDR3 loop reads CATISEEGTAYEQYF. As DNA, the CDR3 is TGTGCCACCATCAGCGAAGAAGGGACAGCCTACGAGCAGTACTTC.